The rows below give T cell receptor beta chains drawn from one sample of a study of cytomegalovirus exposure and HLA in healthy donors. Only in-frame clones appear in the TCRdb table, and some are missing; sequencing was by immunoSEQ multiplex PCR. The sample yields about 170,000 clones, over 60% seen once. The sample was PBMCs. The source is a girl aged 5-17 years in good health and CMV-seronegative. Both conserved end residues are part of each CDR3.

CDR3 | J | V
CASSLGQVANYGYTF | TRBJ1-2 | TRBV5-6
CASSTGVNYGYTF | TRBJ1-2 | TRBV5-6
CASSEAVASGGRLVTDTQYF | TRBJ2-3 | TRBV6-1
CASSSGTGNTEAFF | TRBJ1-1 | TRBV5-4
CASSPGSGGNEQFF | TRBJ2-1 | TRBV13
CASSHPPRGFGEKLFF | TRBJ1-4 | TRBV4-1
CAWSPIETGLREAFF | TRBJ1-1 | TRBV30
CASSSIRGGPSGNTIYF | TRBJ1-3 | TRBV11-2
CATSRDRRWQGGFEEEKLFF | TRBJ1-4 | TRBV15
CASSLGENTEAFF | TRBJ1-1 | TRBV7-7
CASRQDTEAFF | TRBJ1-1 | TRBV6-1
CSVTLAGGTDTQYF | TRBJ2-3 | TRBV29-1
CASSTATGLLQSSYNSPLHF | TRBJ1-6 | TRBV19
CASHTYNSPLHF | TRBJ1-6 | TRBV27
CASSFRGRGETQYF | TRBJ2-5 | TRBV5-1
CASSLVGTAYGYTF | TRBJ1-2 | TRBV7-9
CASSMAVKNEKLFF | TRBJ1-4 | TRBV19
CASSEPMRGELKGYTF | TRBJ1-2 | TRBV6-1
CSAETGNTIYF | TRBJ1-3 | TRBV20-1
CASSSTGGAQNEQYF | TRBJ2-7 | TRBV5-6
CASNRGGANTEAFF | TRBJ1-1 | TRBV6-5
CASSYSKQFQPQHF | TRBJ1-5 | TRBV6-5
CASSFKRQGGSNEQYF | TRBJ2-7 | TRBV5-1
CASSPGTGAYGYTF | TRBJ1-2 | TRBV18
CASSEDTYNSPLHF | TRBJ1-6 | TRBV6-4
CASSSRDRPTEAFF | TRBJ1-1 | TRBV6-5
CATSRVPAREGNQPQHF | TRBJ1-5 | TRBV15
CASSSRGDTQYF | TRBJ2-3 | TRBV19
CASSLLGIGNSPLHF | TRBJ1-6 | TRBV19
CASSSPFRGPNEKLFF | TRBJ1-4 | TRBV6-5
CARSTGDLYGYTF | TRBJ1-2 | TRBV2
CASSIPTGGNEQFF | TRBJ2-1 | TRBV5-1
CATSPPKGRVDTEAFF | TRBJ1-1 | TRBV15
CASSPMVRTGGNEQFF | TRBJ2-1 | TRBV7-8
CASSETGTMNTEAFF | TRBJ1-1 | TRBV2
CASSTTSGGSYEQYF | TRBJ2-7 | TRBV6-6
CASSLESVGANVLTF | TRBJ2-6 | TRBV7-9
CASRYWSGDTEAFF | TRBJ1-1 | TRBV19
CASSPDLELGELFF | TRBJ2-2 | TRBV7-7
CASSYNEGQHF | TRBJ1-5 | TRBV6-6
CASTSGPPLHF | TRBJ1-6 | TRBV2